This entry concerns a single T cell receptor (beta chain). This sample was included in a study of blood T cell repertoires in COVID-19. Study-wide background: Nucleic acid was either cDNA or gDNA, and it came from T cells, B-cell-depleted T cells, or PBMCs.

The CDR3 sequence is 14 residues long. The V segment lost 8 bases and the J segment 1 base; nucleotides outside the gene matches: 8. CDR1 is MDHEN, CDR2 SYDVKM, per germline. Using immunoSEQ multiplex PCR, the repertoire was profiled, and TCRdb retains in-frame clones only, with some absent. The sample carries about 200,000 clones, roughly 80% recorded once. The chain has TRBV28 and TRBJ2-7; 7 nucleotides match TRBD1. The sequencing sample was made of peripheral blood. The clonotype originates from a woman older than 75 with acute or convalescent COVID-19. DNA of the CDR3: TGTGCCAGCGGCGACGGGACAGTGTCCTACGAGCAGTACTTC. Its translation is CASGDGTVSYEQYF.